Shown below are 12 T cell receptor beta chains from a single sample sequenced in a study of Ad26.COV2.S vaccination and SARS-CoV-2 variants. The sample's treatment: roughly 19 received Ad26.COV2.S at low or high dose, single or two shots; roughly five received placebo; per-sample allocation not given. The samples were gathered on day 63 after the first injection of vaccine or placebo. Repertoires were generated with immunoSEQ multiplex PCR, while TCRdb's copy carries only in-frame clones and drops some. The sample yields some 320,000 clones, 85% to 90% seen once. The material was peripheral blood, obtained in a trial of Ad26.COV2.S vaccine versus placebo. Receptor source: a person aged 18-60 years who received the Ad26.COV2.S COVID-19 vaccine or a placebo.

Only a few counts were recorded for this clone. The V gene is TRBV4-1, the J gene TRBJ2-6; D not certain. The V gene lost 4 bases and the J gene lost 2 bases, with 15 bases spanning the gap. Per the germline V gene, CDR1 is MGHRA and CDR2 is YSYEKL. The CDR3 covers 17 residues. The CDR3, as DNA: TGCGCCAGCAGCCCAGCGTTGGGTTTAACTGGGGCCAACGTCCTGACTTTC. Translating gives CASSPALGLTGANVLTF.

The rearrangement links TRBV19 to TRBJ1-5; no firm D call. Germline V gene data show CDR1 as LNHDA and CDR2 as SQIVND (reference sequence). The CDR3 consists of 13 residues. V lost 6 bases to trimming and J lost 7 bases, with 13 bases between them. For the CDR3, the DNA is TGTGCCAGTAGAGACCGAACGGGACAGCCCCAGCATTTT. This translates into CASRDRTGQPQHF.

The rearrangement uses TRBV6-5 and TRBJ2-1, with TRBD2 matching 8 bases. Trimming at V came to 2 bases and at J to 6 bases, leaving 9 bases not matched to a gene. The CDR3 contains 16 residues. Germline values: CDR1 MNHEY, CDR2 SVGAGI. In DNA, the CDR3 is TGTGCCAGCAGTTACCTTTCCAGCGGGGGAGGCAATGAGCAGTTCTTC. It yields the protein CASSYLSSGGGNEQFF.

In its sample, this clone was seen once. This chain connects TRBV5-6 to TRBJ2-1; 9 bases fit TRBD2. CDR1 is SGHDT and CDR2 is YYEEEE in the germline V gene. The ends lost 0 bases at V and 4 bases at J; junction bases unmatched: 5. The CDR3 covers 16 residues. In nucleotides, the CDR3 is TGTGCCAGCAGCTTGGCCGCTAGCGGGGTTTACAATGAGCAGTTCTTC. It translates to CASSLAASGVYNEQFF.

V is TRBV18 and J is TRBJ1-1; D is perhaps TRBD1 (5 bases). Trimming cost V 3 bases and J 5 bases, with 19 bases left between them. The CDR3 length is 16 residues. Germline V gene data show CDR1 as KGHSH and CDR2 as LQKENI. The CDR3 DNA follows: TGTGCCAGCTCACCCAAGGGGATAGGGGCCGGAACTGAAGCTTTCTTT. Translation: CASSPKGIGAGTEAFF.

This chain connects TRBV2 to TRBJ2-1, with TRBD2 matching over 8 bases. Germline lookup yields CDR1 SNHLY and CDR2 FYNNEI. The ends lost 7 bases at V and 6 bases at J; junction bases unmatched: 11. This CDR3 is 15 amino acids long. CDR3 in amino acids: CASTERGSRGNEQFF. DNA for the CDR3: TGTGCCAGCACCGAGCGGGGGAGCCGAGGCAATGAGCAGTTCTTC.

V usage is TRBV14 and J usage is TRBJ2-7; the D gene could be TRBD1 or TRBD2 (6 bases each). CDR1 is SGHDN, CDR2 FVKESK, per germline. Trimming pared 0 bases from V and 0 bases from J, leaving 12 bases between. The CDR3 runs to 16 residues. Written as DNA, the CDR3 is TGTGCCAGCAGCCAAGATCCAGGGGAGGCCTCCTACGAGCAGTACTTC. Protein sequence: CASSQDPGEASYEQYF.

The chain employs TRBV30 and TRBJ1-4; D call uncertain. Trimming pared 0 bases from V and 3 bases from J, leaving 8 bases between. The CDR3 has 14 amino acids. Germline V gives CDR1 GTSNPN, CDR2 SVGIG (reference sequence). CDR3 protein: CAWSVGGSNEKLFF. CDR3 DNA: TGTGCCTGGAGTGTTGGAGGGTCTAATGAAAAACTGTTTTTT. Variable domain in full (rest from reference TRBV30 and TRBJ1-4): SQTIHQWPATLVQPVGSPLSLECTVEGTSNPNLYWYRQAAGRGLQLLFYSVGIGQISSEVPQNLSASRPQDRQFILSSKKLLLSDSGFYLCAWSVGGSNEKLFFGSGTQLSVL.

J is TRBJ1-1 and V is TRBV6-1; 10 nucleotides match TRBD1. The germline V gene has CDR1 MNHNS and CDR2 SASEGT. V was clipped by 3 bases and J by 11 bases; unmatched bases: 9. The CDR3 runs to 14 residues. The CDR3: CASSDGGTGEFAFF. In nucleotides, the CDR3 is TGTGCCAGCAGTGACGGAGGGACAGGGGAGTTTGCTTTCTTT.

The genes are TRBV19 and TRBJ1-1; unclear D gene. This CDR3 has 14 amino acids. Germline CDR1 reads LNHDA; CDR2 reads SQIVND (reference sequence). V was pared by 3 bases and J by 7 bases, with 15 bases between. CDR3 sequence (DNA): TGTGCCAGTAGTATTATCGGACCTGGTTTTGAAGCTTTCTTT. Its translation: CASSIIGPGFEAFF.

The CDR3 is CASSPSWPPLGNQPQHF. For the CDR3, the DNA is TGTGCCAGCAGCCCCAGTTGGCCTCCGCTAGGCAATCAGCCCCAGCATTTT. This chain connects TRBV5-8 to TRBJ1-5, with D uncertain. This CDR3 has 17 residues. The germline V gene has CDR1 SGHTS and CDR2 YDEGEE. The V end lost 4 bases, the J end lost 2 bases, and 19 bases lay between the germline ends.

This clone was detected a few times. V usage is TRBV9 and J usage is TRBJ1-2, with D unresolved. Germline V gives CDR1 SGDLS, CDR2 YYNGEE. V was clipped by 4 bases and J by 5 bases, with 12 bases between them. The CDR3 is 13 residues long. CDR3 region: CASSSLQAYGYTF. The CDR3, as DNA: TGTGCCAGCAGCTCCCTCCAGGCTTATGGCTACACCTTC.